A single TCR beta chain is shown here with its context. This specimen belongs to a study of blood T cell repertoires in COVID-19. Study-wide background: Donors in the United States, Italy and Spain gave samples during acute or convalescent COVID-19. Sample material is recorded as cDNA or gDNA derived from T cells, B-cell-depleted T cells, or PBMCs.

CDR1 and CDR2 (germline): MNHEY, SMNVEV (reference sequence). The CDR3 has 18 residues. Germline trimming cut 6 bases from V and 4 bases from J; bases unmatched to any gene: 13. In the authors' workflow: Quantification of nucleated cells was approximated via reference gene primer amplification. Using immunoSEQ multiplex PCR, the repertoire was profiled, and TCRdb retains in-frame clones only, with some absent. V and J calls plus clone size are reproduced from that table; the DNA served to infer D and trimming. Altogether 75,000 to 80,000 clones are present, 88% being singletons, with the ten largest covering roughly 46%.

The clonotype originates from a human donor in a cohort sampled during active COVID-19. Sequencing was performed on peripheral blood. The chain joins TRBV27 to TRBJ1-5; 12 nucleotides match TRBD1. The DNA of the CDR3 is TGTGCCAGCAGCCCTAAGTGGGACAGGGGGCGGGCGAATCAGCCCCAGCATTTT. Encoded protein: CASSPKWDRGRANQPQHF.